The 23 T cell receptor beta chains listed next were all sequenced from one sample in a study of PD-L1 blockade in urothelial cancer. Libraries were prepared by immunoSEQ multiplex PCR; TCRdb keeps only in-frame clonotypes and omits some of them. The sample records roughly 62,000 clones, 82% being singletons. Sequenced here: PBMCs, sampled around atezolizumab (anti-PD-L1) treatment. The receptors stem from a man between 65 and 85 years old with urothelial cancer.

The chain uses TRBV7-9 and TRBJ1-4, with D maybe TRBD1 (5 bases). Germline-derived CDR1 and CDR2 are SEHNR and FQNEAQ (reference sequence). V lost 6 bases and J 7 bases, leaving 18 bases between the germline ends. The CDR3 has 15 amino acids. CDR3 in DNA: TGTGCCAGCAGTCCCATCCCGGGGGAATTTGAAAAACTGTTTTTT. Its protein product is CASSPIPGEFEKLFF.

The V and J genes are TRBV12-2 and TRBJ2-7; the tabulated D call, TRBD2, remains unverified against the DNA. TRBV12-2 is a known pseudogene. This CDR3 spans 15 amino acids. CDR3: CASRLGAGVGYEQYF. For the CDR3, the DNA is TGTGCAAGTCGCTTAGGGGCGGGGGTAGGGTACGAGCAGTACTTC.

This sequence joins TRBV5-1 and TRBJ2-5; 12 bases align to TRBD1. The CDR3 has 14 amino acids. After removal of 4 bases from V and 5 bases from J, the junction contained 3 bases not matched to a gene. CDR1 is SGHRS, CDR2 YFSETQ, per germline. As DNA, the CDR3 is TGCGCCAGCAGCATGGGACAGGGGGCTGAGACCCAGTACTTC. It specifies CASSMGQGAETQYF.

The chain couples TRBV7-9 to TRBJ1-2; 10 bases are a match to TRBD1. The CDR3 has 14 residues. V lost 7 bases and J lost 8; bases outside the gene matches: 10. CDR1 is SEHNR and CDR2 is FQNEAQ in the germline V gene (reference sequence). Here the CDR3 reads CASNPRGTGDGYTF. The CDR3 DNA reads as TGTGCCAGCAACCCCAGAGGGACAGGGGACGGCTACACCTTC.

This clone occurred once. The chain has TRBV13 and TRBJ1-3; D possibly corresponds to TRBD1 (5 bases). Germline-derived CDR1 and CDR2 are PRHDT and FYEKMQ (reference sequence). The V end was cut by 5 bases, the J end by 0 bases, with 11 bases between. The CDR3 is 15 amino acids. Here the CDR3 DNA reads TGTGCCAGCAGCAGCGCAGGGTACTCTGGAAACACCATATATTTT. This codes for CASSSAGYSGNTIYF. The whole variable domain, filled in from reference TRBV13 and TRBJ1-3, reads AAGVIQSPRHLIKEKRETATLKCYPIPRHDTVYWYQQGPGQDPQFLISFYEKMQSDKGSIPDRFSAQQFSDYHSELNMSSLELGDSALYFCASSSAGYSGNTIYFGEGSWLTVV.

On this clone itself: At one of its ends the junction is not consistent with the germline gene, which may arise from a read error. This rearrangement joins TRBV5-5 to TRBJ2-1; TRBD2 agrees at 10 bases. This CDR3 region has 14 residues. Germline CDR1 SGHKS, CDR2 YYEKEE (reference sequence). Here the CDR3 DNA reads TGTGCCAGCAGCTTGGGCTCCAGCGGGAGGGCCGGGGTCTTC. Translating it yields CASSLGSSGRAGVF.

The V call is TRBV5-6, the J call TRBJ1-1; 7 bases agree with TRBD1. The CDR3 is 15 amino acids. V dropped 4 bases and J dropped 1; count of bases not matched to a gene: 7. CDR1 and CDR2 from the germline V gene are SGHDT and YYEEEE. CDR3 residues: CASSARRQGNTEAFF. Written as DNA, the CDR3 is TGTGCCAGCAGCGCCCGTAGACAGGGGAACACTGAAGCTTTCTTT.

The V gene is TRBV29-1, the J gene TRBJ1-2; D not resolved. This CDR3 is built from 14 residues. V gave up 3 bases and J gave up 0 bases, with 11 bases separating them. Germline values: CDR1 SQVTM, CDR2 ANQGSEA. The CDR3 spells CSVDMDSANYGYTF. The CDR3 bases are TGCAGCGTTGATATGGACTCGGCTAACTATGGCTACACCTTC.

The CDR3 here is CASSYRPGQGGNEQFF. DNA for the CDR3: TGTGCCAGCAGTTACAGGCCGGGGCAGGGGGGAAATGAGCAGTTCTTC. The V and J genes are TRBV6-6 and TRBJ2-1; perhaps TRBD1 as D (7 bases). Trimming cost V 2 bases and J 7 bases, with 18 bases left between them. Germline-derived CDR1 and CDR2 are MNHNY and SVGAGI (reference sequence). There are 16 residues in the CDR3.

This sequence joins TRBV29-1 and TRBJ2-5; a possible D gene is TRBD1 (6 bases). The V gene's germline CDR1 is SQVTM and CDR2 ANQGSEA. V dropped 3 bases and J dropped 11 bases, with 19 bases sitting between them. There are 13 residues in the CDR3. The CDR3 region is CSVDLGLKGEQYF. For the CDR3, the DNA is TGCAGCGTTGATCTTGGGTTGAAGGGGGAGCAGTACTTC.

This clone is labeled as large. The chain couples TRBV12-5 to TRBJ2-5, with 7 bases identical to TRBD2. Germline loops: CDR1 LGHNT, CDR2 FRNRAP. This CDR3 is 14 amino acids long. The V gene end was trimmed by 6 bases and the J gene end by 5 bases; junction bases not matched to a gene: 9. DNA of the CDR3: TGTGCTAGTGGGGGCGGCGGGAGTAGGGAGACCCAGTACTTC. Amino acids: CASGGGGSRETQYF.

The chain has TRBV10-3 and TRBJ1-1; 7 bases fit TRBD1. This CDR3 spans 13 amino acids. CDR1 and CDR2 from the germline V gene are ENHRY and SYGVKD. Trimming cost V 10 bases and J 0 bases; bases outside gene matches: 5. CDR3 residues: CATTGQMNTEAFF. Here the CDR3 DNA reads TGTGCCACCACGGGACAGATGAACACTGAAGCTTTCTTT.

The J gene is TRBJ2-5, the V gene TRBV7-9, with TRBD2 matching over 7 bases. Trimming removed 5 bases from V and 0 bases from J; junction bases left unmatched: 3. CDR3 length: 14 residues. Germline-derived CDR1 and CDR2 are SEHNR and FQNEAQ (reference sequence). CDR3 residues: CASSKLANQETQYF. In DNA, the CDR3 is TGTGCCAGCAGCAAACTAGCGAACCAAGAGACCCAGTACTTC.

The J gene is TRBJ2-1, the V gene TRBV4-2, with D perhaps TRBD1 (6 bases). V was clipped by 3 bases and J by 4 bases, with 10 bases between them. CDR3 length: 14 residues. Per germline, CDR1 LGHNA and CDR2 YNFKEQ. CDR3 in DNA: TGTGCCAGCAGCCACAATCAGGGGTACAATGAGCAGTTCTTC. Its translation: CASSHNQGYNEQFF.

The J gene is TRBJ2-1, the V gene TRBV30, with 13 bases that match TRBD2. CDR3 length: 14 amino acids. Germline V gene sequence: CDR1 GTSNPN, CDR2 SVGIG (reference sequence). CDR3 region: CSWTSGSSYNEQFF. DNA for the CDR3: TGTAGTTGGACTAGCGGGAGCTCCTACAATGAGCAGTTCTTC.

The V call is TRBV7-8, the J call TRBJ2-5; D uncertain. Germline assignment: CDR1 SGHVS and CDR2 FQNEAQ. The CDR3 covers 13 residues. V lost 1 base, J lost 2 bases, and 5 bases lay in between. In nucleotides, the CDR3 is TGTGCCAGCAGCTTAGGCGTACAAGAGACCCAGTACTTC. It is translated as CASSLGVQETQYF. The variable domain in full, completed from reference TRBV7-8 and TRBJ2-5, reads GAGVSQSPRYKVAKRGQDVALRCDPISGHVSLFWYQQALGQGPEFLTYFQNEAQLDKSGLPSDRFFAERPEGSVSTLKIQRTQQEDSAVYLCASSLGVQETQYFGPGTRLLVL.

DNA for the CDR3: TGTGCCAGCACAGGACAGGGCATCGATGAAAAACTGTTTTTT. It encodes CASTGQGIDEKLFF. The rearrangement uses TRBV2 and TRBJ1-4; 8 bases line up with TRBD1. V dropped 7 bases and J dropped 6; count of bases not matched to a gene: 7. The CDR3 spans 14 residues. Germline-derived CDR1 and CDR2 are SNHLY and FYNNEI. Variable domain in full (rest from reference TRBV2 and TRBJ1-4): EPEVTQTPSHQVTQMGQEVILRCVPISNHLYFYWYRQILGQKVEFLVSFYNNEISEKSEIFDDQFSVERPDGSNFTLKIRSTKLEDSAMYFCASTGQGIDEKLFFGSGTQLSVL.

The gene calls are TRBV7-9 and TRBJ1-2, with a possible D match to TRBD1 (6 bases). The length of the CDR3 is 13 residues. Trimming pared 2 bases from V and 5 bases from J, leaving 9 bases between. Germline V lookup: CDR1 SEHNR, CDR2 FQNEAQ (reference sequence). The CDR3: CASSLIQGYGYTF. In DNA, the CDR3 is TGTGCCAGCAGCTTAATCCAGGGGTATGGCTACACCTTC.

This clone was observed a handful of times. The chain combines TRBV28 with TRBJ2-7; weak D call: TRBD1 (6 bases). V was trimmed by 4 bases and J by 5 bases, leaving 15 bases between them. Germline CDR1 reads MDHEN; CDR2 reads SYDVKM. This CDR3 region has 14 residues. The CDR3 here is CASSYSGALDEQYF. CDR3 nucleotides: TGTGCCAGCAGTTATTCAGGGGCTCTGGACGAGCAGTACTTC.

The chain combines TRBV18 with TRBJ1-2; D is possibly TRBD1 (6 bases). The germline V and J ends were trimmed by 3 bases and 0 bases, with 8 bases remaining between them. Germline V gene lookup returns CDR1 KGHSH and CDR2 LQKENI. The CDR3 sequence is 14 residues long. The chain's CDR3 is CASSPDSANYGYTF. The CDR3 DNA sequence: TGTGCCAGCTCACCGGACAGCGCTAACTATGGCTACACCTTC.

The chain couples TRBV5-1 to TRBJ1-1; weak D call: TRBD1 (6 bases). The CDR3 runs to 16 residues. Per germline, CDR1 SGHRS and CDR2 YFSETQ. The germline V and J ends were trimmed by 0 bases and 0 bases, with 12 bases remaining between them. The CDR3 DNA follows: TGCGCCAGCAGCTTGGGGATTGGGGGCATGAACACTGAAGCTTTCTTT. Protein product: CASSLGIGGMNTEAFF.

The chain couples TRBV9 to TRBJ1-4; 9 bases match TRBD1. The length of the CDR3 is 18 residues. Germline V gene lookup returns CDR1 SGDLS and CDR2 YYNGEE. The junction had 10 bases not matched to a gene; V was cut back by 4 bases and J by 0 bases. Written as DNA, the CDR3 is TGTGCCAGCAGCCCGGGACAGGGCACCTTTGCAACTAATGAAAAACTGTTTTTT. Amino acid sequence: CASSPGQGTFATNEKLFF.

DNA of the CDR3: TGTGCCAGCTCACCGTACGAACCGGGACTAGCAATATACTACGAGCAGTACTTC. It encodes CASSPYEPGLAIYYEQYF. J is TRBJ2-7 and V is TRBV18; 9 bases agree with TRBD2. CDR1 is KGHSH and CDR2 is LQKENI in the germline V gene. The CDR3 spans 18 residues. V lost 3 bases to trimming and J lost 3 bases; unmatched junction nucleotides: 15. The whole variable domain, remainder taken from reference TRBV18 and TRBJ2-7, is NAGVMQNPRHLVRRRGQEARLRCSPMKGHSHVYWYRQLPEEGLKFMVYLQKENIIDESGMPKERFSAEFPKEGPSILRIQQVVRGDSAAYFCASSPYEPGLAIYYEQYFGPGTRLTVT.